These T cell receptor beta chains were read from a single sample in a study of blood T cell repertoires in COVID-19. Some clones are missing from TCRdb's copy, which holds only in-frame ones; the method was immunoSEQ multiplex PCR. The repertoire holds about 70,000 clones, roughly 80% seen once, with 18% in the top ten. Sequenced sample: peripheral blood. The receptors were sampled from a man between 65 and 79 years old who had recovered from COVID-19. Each CDR3 is given without its conserved first and last residue.

TRBJ1-3 | 12 | TRBV30 | AWSVSSSGDTIY
TRBJ2-3 | 13 | TRBV7-2 | ASSRTSRITDTQY
TRBJ2-1 | 13 | TRBV27 | ASSLSRGGLNEQF
TRBJ2-1 | 15 | TRBV7-3 | ASSLIGTETKNNEQF
TRBJ2-1 | 12 | TRBV5-4 | ASLLAGGGNEQF
TRBJ1-6 | 13 | TRBV27 | ASRLQGSYNSPLH
TRBJ2-7 | 14 | TRBV5-4 | ASSPATYDSKYEQY
TRBJ2-7 | 11 | TRBV7-2 | ASSSHAGYEQY
TRBJ2-5 | 13 | TRBV6-5 | ASSSGGAYLETQY
TRBJ2-3 | 13 | TRBV19 | ASSPTDSSTDTQY
TRBJ1-1 | 11 | TRBV5-6 | ASSLGRYTEAF
TRBJ1-6 | 13 | TRBV3-1/TRBV3-2 | ASSLDTTGSSPLH
TRBJ1-1 | 11 | TRBV30 | AWGGWENTEAF
TRBJ1-6 | 11 | TRBV29-1 | SVDRSGDSPLH
TRBJ1-2 | 10 | TRBV27 | ASSRGSTGYT
TRBJ1-5 | 13 | TRBV4-2 | ASSQATGVRQPQH
TRBJ1-3 | 15 | TRBV5-6 | ASSLGTGGGSGNTIY
TRBJ2-7 | 12 | TRBV24-1 | ATSGGRGLYEQY
TRBJ2-1 | 14 | TRBV7-7 | ASSLDLTRSYNEQF
TRBJ1-5 | 12 | TRBV19 | ACAGRTDNQPQH